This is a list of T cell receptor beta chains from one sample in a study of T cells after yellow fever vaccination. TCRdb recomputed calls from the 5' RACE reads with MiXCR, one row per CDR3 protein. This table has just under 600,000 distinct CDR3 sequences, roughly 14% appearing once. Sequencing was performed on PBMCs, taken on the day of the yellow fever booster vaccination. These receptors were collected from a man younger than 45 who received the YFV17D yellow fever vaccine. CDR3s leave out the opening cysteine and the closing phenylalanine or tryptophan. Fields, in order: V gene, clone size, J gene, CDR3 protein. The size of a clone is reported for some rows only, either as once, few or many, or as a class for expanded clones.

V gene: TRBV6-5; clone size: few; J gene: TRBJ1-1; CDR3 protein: ASSYRLRGNTEAF
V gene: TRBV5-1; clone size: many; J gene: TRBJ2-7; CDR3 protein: ASSSGTYEQY
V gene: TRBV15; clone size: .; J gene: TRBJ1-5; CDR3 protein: ATSRDPGDSPQH
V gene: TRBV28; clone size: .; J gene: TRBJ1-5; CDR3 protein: ASSYDSNQPQH
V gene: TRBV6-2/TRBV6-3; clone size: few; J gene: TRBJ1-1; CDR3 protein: ASSYPGQSNTEAF
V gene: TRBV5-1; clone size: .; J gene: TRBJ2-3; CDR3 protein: ASSYAGDRTDTQY
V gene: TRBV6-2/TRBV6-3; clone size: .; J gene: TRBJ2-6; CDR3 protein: ASSFADSSGANVLT
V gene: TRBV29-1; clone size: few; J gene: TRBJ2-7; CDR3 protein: SGIMRNEQY
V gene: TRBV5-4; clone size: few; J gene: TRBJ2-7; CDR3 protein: ASSLARREEY
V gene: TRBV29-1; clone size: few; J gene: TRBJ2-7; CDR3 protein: SVGETYEQY
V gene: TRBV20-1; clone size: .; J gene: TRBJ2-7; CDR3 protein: SAPRQGGIDYEQY
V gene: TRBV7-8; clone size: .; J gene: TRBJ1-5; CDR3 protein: ASSLGRGNQPQH